This T cell receptor beta chain was captured by sequencing in a study of cytomegalovirus exposure and HLA in healthy donors. Across the study: A preliminary data release comprised about 85 million unique TCRs obtained from HLA-typed donors.

Germline CDR1 is ENHRY and CDR2 is SYGVKD. The ends were cut back, 8 bases at V and 5 bases at J, with 7 bases in the middle. The CDR3 loop spans 12 amino acids. Comments on this clone: Its target is unknown.

PCR used 60 Vbeta primers and 13 Jbeta primers. Sequencing was performed with immunoSEQ multiplex PCR; in TCRdb, only in-frame clones are kept and a portion is missing. The repertoire holds under 200,000 clones, roughly 85% seen once, with about an eighth in the top ten. Findings and limits, study-wide: There were several of the most significant clusters that appeared linked to common viral pathogens in a later analysis.

The J gene is TRBJ1-6, the V gene TRBV10-3; D ambiguous. The sequenced sample was PBMCs. This clonotype was sampled from a man aged 45-60 years in good health and CMV-seropositive. The CDR3 loop is CAIVADNSPLHF. CDR3 in DNA: TGTGCCATCGTAGCAGATAATTCACCCCTCCACTTT.